This is a list of T cell receptor beta chains from one sample in a study of blood T cells in healthy people across ages. TCRdb used MiXCR to reprocess the 5' RACE reads, holding one entry per CDR3 protein. The data hold about 1.8 million distinct CDR3 sequences, with about 49% observed a single time. Sequenced material: blood. Receptors originate from a woman between 40 and 55 years old in good health. Both conserved end residues are part of each CDR3. The D gene is left open where the match is weak. Clone size is given for some rows only: seen once, a few or many times, or a class if the clone is expanded.

d_call clone_size j_call v_call cdr3_aa
TRBD2 few TRBJ2-5 TRBV24-1 CATSDPGLAGGVGETQYF
TRBD1 . TRBJ1-2 TRBV27 CASSSTSGTGGRGYTF
TRBD1 once TRBJ2-1 TRBV11-1 CASSLNAGQGGEQFF
TRBD2 once TRBJ2-3 TRBV6-2/TRBV6-3 CASSYNSRTSGPTDTQYF
. few TRBJ2-5 TRBV10-1 CASSDGGGKETQYF
TRBD1 . TRBJ1-2 TRBV29-1 CSVRAGTGGSNGYTF
TRBD2 . TRBJ2-4 TRBV12-3/TRBV12-4 CASSSLGLAEAKNIQYF
TRBD1 . TRBJ1-1 TRBV20-1 CSADRGWGDTEAFF
. . TRBJ2-4 TRBV28 CASSFVSKNIQYF
TRBD2 many TRBJ2-5 TRBV5-1 CASSPVGGEETQYF
. . TRBJ2-1 TRBV20-1 CSARVESTLYNEQFF
. . TRBJ2-3 TRBV28 CASSPLGLGTDTQYF
TRBD2 . TRBJ2-5 TRBV11-1 CASSLDGPSGGETQYF
TRBD2 few TRBJ2-5 TRBV28 CASSRTSGGVYF
TRBD1 . . TRBV5-1 CASSSRSTGGVETQYF
. few TRBJ2-3 TRBV29-1 CSVEGFDTQYF
TRBD2 . TRBJ2-7 TRBV27 CASSPPSGTSGGYEQYF
. once TRBJ2-7 TRBV27 CASARRTVPYEQYF
. . TRBJ1-2 TRBV9 CASSPQDSAFYGYTF
. . TRBJ1-4 TRBV3-1 CASSQADMGKEKLFF
. . TRBJ2-3 TRBV7-8 CASSLGAGKIYTDTQYF
TRBD2 . TRBJ2-4 TRBV20-1 CSARRASGLAGNVAKNIQYF
. . TRBJ1-2 TRBV28 CASSPQGTPANYDYTF
. . TRBJ2-1 TRBV10-3 CAISGRESSYNEQFF
. . TRBJ1-2 TRBV4-2 CASSQTRQRIGYGYTF
. . TRBJ2-3 TRBV4-3 CASSQALAPTDTQYF
. . TRBJ2-1 TRBV7-2 CASSLYSVDEQFF
. . TRBJ1-2 TRBV29-1 CSVRVEGRDLYGYTF
. . TRBJ2-7 TRBV10-1 CATSQIRTERSYEQYF
. many TRBJ2-7 TRBV29-1 CSVEEGTSSYEQYF
TRBD1 few TRBJ1-2 TRBV7-9 CASEKGAKWVYGYTF
. . TRBJ1-1 TRBV11-1 CASSPGPWGGRTEAFF
. many TRBJ2-4 TRBV4-1 CASSHGGSHRNIQYF
. . TRBJ2-5 TRBV24-1 CATSDLAPHGQYF
TRBD1 few TRBJ1-2 TRBV20-1 CSAPGQGAHGYTF
. . TRBJ1-1 TRBV20-1 CSAKRGVMNTEAFF
. . TRBJ1-5 TRBV6-5 CASSWQAGNQPQHF